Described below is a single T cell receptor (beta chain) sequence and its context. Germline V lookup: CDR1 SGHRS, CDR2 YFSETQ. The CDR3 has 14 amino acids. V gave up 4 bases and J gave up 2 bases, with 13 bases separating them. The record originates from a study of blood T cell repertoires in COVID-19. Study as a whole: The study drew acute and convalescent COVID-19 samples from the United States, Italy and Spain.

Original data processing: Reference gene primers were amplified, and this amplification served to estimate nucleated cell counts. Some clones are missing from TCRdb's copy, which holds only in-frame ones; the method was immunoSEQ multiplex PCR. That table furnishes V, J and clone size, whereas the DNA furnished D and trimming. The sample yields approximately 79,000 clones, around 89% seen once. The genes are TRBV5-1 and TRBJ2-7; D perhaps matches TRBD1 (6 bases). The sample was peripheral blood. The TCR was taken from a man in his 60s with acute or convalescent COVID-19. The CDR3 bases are TGCGCCAGCAGCACCCGGGACAAAACCTACGAGCAGTACTTC. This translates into CASSTRDKTYEQYF.